This T cell receptor beta chain was obtained from a study of blood T cell repertoires in COVID-19. Overall study: Some COVID-19 samples were acute and others convalescent; all came from the United States, Italy and Spain. The analysed material was cDNA or gDNA that came from T cells, B-cell-depleted T cells, or PBMCs.

How the authors handled the data: Reference gene primer amplification in the assay estimated nucleated cell counts. Here immunoSEQ multiplex PCR was the method, and the copy in TCRdb shows in-frame clones only, minus some. V, J and clone size derive from that table, while D and trimming were established from the DNA sequence. The table records about 100,000 clones, around nine tenths of them present only once. The sequence derives from a man at least 80 years old with active or convalescent COVID-19. The specimen was peripheral blood.

CDR3 sequence: CASSLGGWDEELFF. CDR3 sequence (DNA): TGTGCCAGCAGCTTAGGGGGCTGGGATGAGGAGCTGTTTTTT. This rearrangement joins TRBV11-2 to TRBJ2-2; perhaps TRBD1 as D (5 bases). From germline, CDR1 is SGHAT and CDR2 FQNNGV. CDR3 size: 14 residues. Trimming shortened V by 1 base and J by 10 bases, and 13 bases separated the two germline ends.